What follows describes a single T cell receptor (beta chain). The antigen remains undetermined. This sample stems from a study of T cell responses to AZD1222 COVID-19 vaccine. The overall study: Researchers grouped second doses given at about 4 or about 12 weeks into one pool.

Regarding the study as a whole: Targeting of unmutated variant regions was reportedly seen in nearly half of spike-specific TCRs. Among the donors, most were white British and more were female, and clonal diversity was possibly underestimated. Dominant CD4 TCR responses targeted spike regions 160-218 and 743-854.

TCRdb's table, derived via immunoSEQ multiplex PCR, lists solely in-frame clones and lacks some. The sample carries approximately 100,000 clones, over 85% recorded once. The sample was peripheral blood, taken on day 0 of AZD1222 vaccination. The receptor's source is an adult in good health.

The CDR3 protein is CASSTRRDRGRGRETQYF. CDR3 sequence (DNA): TGTGCCAGCAGCACGCGACGGGACAGGGGGCGTGGGCGAGAGACCCAGTACTTC. The chain uses TRBV11-3 and TRBJ2-5; 12 positions agree with TRBD1. The germline CDR1 and CDR2 sequences are SGHNT and YENEEA. The trim removed 5 bases at V and 4 bases at J, leaving 14 bases unmatched. There are 18 residues in the CDR3.